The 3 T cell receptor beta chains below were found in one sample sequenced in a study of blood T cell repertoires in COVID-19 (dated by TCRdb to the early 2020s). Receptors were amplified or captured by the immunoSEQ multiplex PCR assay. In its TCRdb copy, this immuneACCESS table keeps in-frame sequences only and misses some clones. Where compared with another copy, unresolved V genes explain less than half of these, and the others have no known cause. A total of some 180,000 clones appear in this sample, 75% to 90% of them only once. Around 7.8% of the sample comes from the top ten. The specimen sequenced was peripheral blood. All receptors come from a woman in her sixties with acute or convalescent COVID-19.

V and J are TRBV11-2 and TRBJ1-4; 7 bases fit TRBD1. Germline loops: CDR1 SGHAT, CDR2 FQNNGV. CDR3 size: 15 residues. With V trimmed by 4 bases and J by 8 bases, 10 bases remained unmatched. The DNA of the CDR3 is TGTGCCAGCAGCTCTCCCCGGGACAGCCCGGAAAAACTGTTTTTT. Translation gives CASSSPRDSPEKLFF.

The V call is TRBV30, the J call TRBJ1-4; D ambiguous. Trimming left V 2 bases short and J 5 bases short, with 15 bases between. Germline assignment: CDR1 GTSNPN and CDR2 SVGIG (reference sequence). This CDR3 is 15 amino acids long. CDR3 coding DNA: TGTGCCTGGAGTCCAAACCTTCGCGCCAATGAAAAACTGTTTTTT. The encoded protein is CAWSPNLRANEKLFF.

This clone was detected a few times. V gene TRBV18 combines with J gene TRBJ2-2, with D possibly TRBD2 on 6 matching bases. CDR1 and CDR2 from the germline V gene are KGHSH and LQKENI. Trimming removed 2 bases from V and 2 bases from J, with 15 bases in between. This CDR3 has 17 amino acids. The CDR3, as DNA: TGTGCCAGCTCACCATGGGGAGCGGGCCTCAACACCGGGGAGCTGTTTTTT. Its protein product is CASSPWGAGLNTGELFF.